This T cell receptor (beta chain) was identified during a study of cytomegalovirus exposure and HLA in healthy donors. Overall study context: Falling in the Caucasian-associated ancestry cluster were about 80% of 398 genotyped donors.

CDR3 size: 15 residues. Per germline, CDR1 MGHRA and CDR2 YSYEKL. V trimming: 1 base; J trimming: 5 bases; junction bases outside the gene matches: 6. With 60 Vbeta and 13 Jbeta primers, the PCR was carried out. Here immunoSEQ multiplex PCR was the method, and the copy in TCRdb shows in-frame clones only, minus some. The table shows 150,000 or so clones, with just over 70% occurring only once. Overall study findings and caveats: Excluded: some indistinguishable V segments such as TRBV6-2 and TRBV6-3. TCR beta chains numbering 150 to 200 were designated cytomegalovirus-associated. In a later analysis, an Asian-associated ancestry cluster reportedly showed fewer N-insertions than the approximately 700-donor mean.

Comment on this clone: Its antigen is currently unknown.

The material sequenced was PBMCs. This rearrangement joins TRBV4-1 to TRBJ2-5; 8 positions agree with TRBD2. The source is a human donor in good health. The CDR3 here is CASSQVAGLWETQYF. Here the CDR3 DNA reads TGCGCCAGCAGCCAAGTAGCGGGGCTCTGGGAGACCCAGTACTTC.